This T cell receptor beta chain was recovered during a study of neurological immune-mediated disorders. Across the whole study: A relapsing-remitting course was seen in most of the 34 multiple sclerosis patients and a secondary progressive course in 3.

General study results and limits: HTLV-1-associated myelopathy showed the most TCR clonal expansion; multiple sclerosis the least, below healthy controls. The repertoires of 18 of 34 multiple sclerosis patients were placed by phylogenetic grouping in a single related-CDR3 cluster, which may be a signature.

This clonotype appeared many times. The antigen is not known. As for the cDNA, it was generated by 5'RACE with 10-nucleotide random UMIs. TCRdb ran MiXCR on the 5' RACE reads and lists one entry per CDR3 protein. This sample has tens of thousands of distinct CDR3 sequences, with 4% to 6% found just once. The source of this sequence is a woman in her 50s with multiple sclerosis. The sample comprised PBMCs.

This CDR3 is CSAAPDPARGGETQYF. The CDR3 DNA reads TGCAGTGCTGCCCCCGACCCGGCTCGAGGGGGAGAGACCCAGTACTTC. This rearrangement joins TRBV20-1 to TRBJ2-5; tentatively, D is TRBD1 (6 bases). V lost 5 bases, J lost 4 bases, and 23 bases lay in between. Germline V CDR1 and CDR2: DFQATT, SNEGSKA (reference sequence). This CDR3 has 16 residues.